This T cell receptor beta chain was documented in a study of beta chain features in type 1 diabetes. Study-wide results and caveats: TCRB CDR3 length was moderately but significantly reduced in all four CD4+ subsets of Type 1 diabetes patients.

The entirety of the isolated RNA underwent reverse transcription, so expressed TCRB transcripts were sequenced. TCRdb's table, derived via immunoSEQ multiplex PCR, lists solely in-frame clones and lacks some. The table lists almost 350,000 clones, 6.5% to 10% of them singletons. This clone was counted only a few times. Antigen unknown. Sorted populations all had greater than 98% purity. The material sequenced was central memory CD4+ T cells from blood. The receptor was isolated from a young woman in good health.

The CDR3 DNA reads TGTGCCAGCAGCTTAGAGGTTTACTCTGGGGCCAACGTCCTGACTTTC. Encoded protein: CASSLEVYSGANVLTF. The chain joins TRBV7-3 to TRBJ2-6; no definite D call. Looked up from germline, CDR1 is SGHTA and CDR2 is FQGTGA. The CDR3 consists of 16 residues. V was cut by 2 bases and J by 0 bases, with 8 bases left in between.